One sample yielded the 24 T cell receptor beta chains listed below, sequenced in a study of blood T cell repertoires in COVID-19 (dated by TCRdb to between 2020 and 2021). Receptors were amplified or captured by the immunoSEQ multiplex PCR assay. Entries here come from immuneACCESS through TCRdb and include only in-frame sequences with V and J called. Some clones fail to appear in such tables; in the studies checked, an unresolved V gene covers under half of the shortfall, and the cause of the remainder is unknown. For this sample there are some 65,000 clones; around 86% appear just once. Approximately 15% of the sample belongs to the ten largest clones. What was sequenced was peripheral blood. The receptor source for this set is a man aged 35-49 years with COVID-19, enrolled during active disease.

Points on this clone: The junction departs from the called germline gene at one end, perhaps through a read error. This chain uses TRBV10-1 with TRBJ2-3; D is possibly TRBD2 (6 bases). The germline gives CDR1 WNHNN, CDR2 SYGVQD (reference sequence). This CDR3 has 15 amino acids. The CDR3 nucleotides read TGCGCCAGTAGTGACGCGGGGAGCTACACAGATACGCAGTATTTT. This sequence encodes CASSDAGSYTDTQYF.

This chain uses TRBV10-3 with TRBJ2-4; 7 nucleotides align to TRBD1. Germline assignment: CDR1 ENHRY and CDR2 SYGVKD. The CDR3 extends over 13 amino acids. V lost 3 bases, J lost 7 bases, and 3 bases stayed unmatched. The DNA for the CDR3 is TGTGCCATCAGTGACTTGACAGGGAACATTCAGTACTTC. Translated, it gives CAISDLTGNIQYF.

The chain links TRBV4-1 to TRBJ2-2, with TRBD1 identical over 8 bases. V was pared by 0 bases and J by 5 bases, with 5 bases of the junction left unmatched. Germline values: CDR1 MGHRA, CDR2 YSYEKL. The CDR3 totals 16 residues. CDR3 bases: TGCGCCAGCAGCCAAGATCGGGACAGGAATACCGGGGAGCTGTTTTTT. It encodes CASSQDRDRNTGELFF.

The chain is built from TRBV3-1 (or the pseudogene TRBV3-2) and TRBJ1-5; no firm D call. The CDR3 is 15 residues long. Trimming took off 0 bases at V and 5 bases at J, with 11 bases between the two ends. Germline lookup yields CDR1 LGHDT and CDR2 YNNKEL (reference sequence). CDR3 in DNA: TGTGCCAGCAGCCAAGAGCCGGCCAGGCATCAGCCCCAGCATTTT. Its translation: CASSQEPARHQPQHF.

The chain combines TRBV2 with TRBJ2-7; D unresolved. There are 14 residues in the CDR3. CDR1 SNHLY and CDR2 FYNNEI come from the germline V gene. Trimming pared 4 bases from V and 1 base from J, leaving 11 bases between. The CDR3 loop reads CASSGQAPSYEQYF. CDR3 sequence (DNA): TGTGCCAGCAGTGGCCAGGCACCTTCCTACGAGCAGTACTTC. Complete variable domain (other parts from reference TRBV2 and TRBJ2-7): EPEVTQTPSHQVTQMGQEVILRCVPISNHLYFYWYRQILGQKVEFLVSFYNNEISEKSEIFDDQFSVERPDGSNFTLKIRSTKLEDSAMYFCASSGQAPSYEQYFGPGTRLTVT.

CDR3 protein: CASNPGGGHGYTF. The CDR3 DNA reads as TGTGCCAGCAACCCCGGGGGGGGGCATGGCTACACCTTC. V usage is TRBV6-5 and J usage is TRBJ1-2, with TRBD1 as a possible D gene (6 bases). With 7 bases removed from V and 6 bases from J, the gap between germline ends came to 15 bases. CDR3 length: 13 residues. Germline CDR1 is MNHEY and CDR2 is SVGAGI.

The chain joins TRBV18 to TRBJ2-1; D ambiguous. CDR3 length equals 14 residues. The V end lost 0 bases, the J end lost 6 bases, and 9 bases lay between the germline ends. Germline-derived CDR1 and CDR2 are KGHSH and LQKENI. Here the CDR3 DNA reads TGTGCCAGCTCACCACCTGCTAGTTTCAATGAGCAGTTCTTC. This encodes CASSPPASFNEQFF.

The chain employs TRBV7-6 and TRBJ2-5, with D possibly being TRBD1 (5 bases). CDR3 length equals 16 residues. Germline loops: CDR1 SGHVS, CDR2 FNYEAQ. The V gene lost 2 bases and the J gene lost 5 bases, with 18 bases spanning the gap. This CDR3 is CASSLMPLGAVETQYF. The CDR3 bases are TGTGCCAGCAGCTTAATGCCACTTGGGGCCGTGGAGACCCAGTACTTC.

The rearrangement joins TRBV7-9 to TRBJ1-2, with TRBD1 matching 7 bases. Trimming removed 5 bases from V and 6 bases from J; junction bases left unmatched: 9. There are 14 residues in the CDR3. From germline, CDR1 is SEHNR and CDR2 FQNEAQ (reference sequence). As DNA, the CDR3 is TGTGCCAGCAGCCCAGGGCCAGGGGGGAATGGCTACACCTTC. Its translation: CASSPGPGGNGYTF.

The CDR3 DNA reads as TGTGCCAGCAGTTCCGAGAAGCGGGGGACCTACGAGCAGTACTTC. This translates into CASSSEKRGTYEQYF. V is TRBV6-5 and J is TRBJ2-7, with 8 bases identical to TRBD2. Germline CDR1 is MNHEY and CDR2 is SVGAGI. This CDR3 comprises 15 residues. The junction had 7 bases not matched to a gene; V was cut back by 4 bases and J by 2 bases.

The rearrangement uses TRBV28 and TRBJ1-1; tentatively, D is TRBD1 (6 bases). Germline assignment: CDR1 MDHEN and CDR2 SYDVKM. V was cut by 5 bases and J by 7 bases, with 14 bases left in between. This CDR3 contains 13 residues. The CDR3 nucleotides are TGTGCCAGCAGTCCCTACACAGGGTTTGAAGCTTTCTTT. Its translation: CASSPYTGFEAFF.

The chain joins TRBV4-2 to TRBJ1-4; TRBD1 is a possible D gene (6 bases). The germline gives CDR1 LGHNA, CDR2 YNFKEQ. The length of the CDR3 is 15 residues. The V gene lost 4 bases and the J gene lost 6 bases, with 15 bases spanning the gap. The CDR3 region has the DNA TGTGCCAGCAGCCTTACCGGGACAAACTATGAAAAACTGTTTTTT. The encoded protein is CASSLTGTNYEKLFF.

The J gene is TRBJ2-7, the V gene TRBV15, with TRBD2 matching over 8 bases. Trimming removed 0 bases from V and 5 bases from J; junction bases left unmatched: 6. Germline-derived CDR1 and CDR2 are LNHNV and YYDKDF (reference sequence). This CDR3 contains 15 residues. The CDR3 protein is CATSRDPGGVDEQYF. CDR3 bases: TGTGCCACCAGCAGAGATCCGGGAGGGGTGGACGAGCAGTACTTC.

The rearrangement joins TRBV7-6 to TRBJ2-7; 10 bases match TRBD2. The V segment lost 5 bases and the J segment 2 bases; nucleotides outside the gene matches: 6. Germline V gene sequence: CDR1 SGHVS, CDR2 FNYEAQ. The CDR3 length is 15 residues. The CDR3 loop is CASSPTSGATYEQYF. CDR3 nucleotides: TGTGCCAGCAGCCCTACTAGCGGGGCGACCTACGAGCAGTACTTC.

J is TRBJ1-2 and V is TRBV30; D unclear. CDR1 and CDR2 (germline): GTSNPN, SVGIG (reference sequence). Between the trimmed V and J ends, which lost 1 base and 12 bases, there was a span of 9 bases. The CDR3 extends over 10 amino acids. CDR3 coding DNA: TGTGCCTGGAGTGCCCCTCTCCACACCTTC. Translated: CAWSAPLHTF. The full variable domain, completed using reference TRBV30 and TRBJ1-2, is SQTIHQWPATLVQPVGSPLSLECTVEGTSNPNLYWYRQAAGRGLQLLFYSVGIGQISSEVPQNLSASRPQDRQFILSSKKLLLSDSGFYLCAWSAPLHTFGSGTRLTVV.

The J gene is TRBJ2-1, the V gene TRBV7-3; 9 bases map to TRBD1. Trimming took 2 bases from V and 4 from J; bases not matched to a gene: 3. This CDR3 has 15 amino acids. Germline V gives CDR1 SGHTA, CDR2 FQGTGA. In DNA form, the CDR3 reads TGTGCCAGCAGCTTAGAACAGGGGGCATACAATGAGCAGTTCTTC. This gives the protein CASSLEQGAYNEQFF.

The rearrangement links TRBV4-1 to TRBJ2-7; the match to TRBD2 covers 9 bases. Germline V CDR1 and CDR2: MGHRA, YSYEKL. The CDR3 runs to 13 residues. The trim removed 0 bases at V and 6 bases at J, leaving 0 bases unmatched. This CDR3 is CASSQELAGEQYF. In DNA, the CDR3 is TGCGCCAGCAGCCAAGAACTAGCGGGCGAGCAGTACTTC.

This rearrangement joins TRBV6-6 to TRBJ2-7; D might be TRBD2 (6 bases). The V end lost 3 bases, the J end lost 0 bases, and 12 bases lay between the germline ends. The CDR3 is 15 amino acids. CDR1 and CDR2 (germline): MNHNY, SVGAGI (reference sequence). The CDR3 loop reads CASSYRAGSSYEQYF. For the CDR3, the DNA is TGTGCCAGCAGTTATAGGGCGGGGAGCTCCTACGAGCAGTACTTC.

The rearrangement joins TRBV6-4 to TRBJ1-1; TRBD1 is a possible D gene (5 bases). The CDR3 is 14 residues long. Trimming shortened V by 3 bases and J by 5 bases, and 13 bases separated the two germline ends. Germline lookup yields CDR1 MRHNA and CDR2 SNTAGT. The CDR3 region is CASSEGAVGTEAFF. Here the CDR3 DNA reads TGTGCCAGCAGTGAAGGGGCGGTAGGAACTGAAGCTTTCTTT.

The genes are TRBV7-2 and TRBJ2-3, with TRBD1 matching 9 bases. This CDR3 comprises 16 residues. V dropped 0 bases and J dropped 6; count of bases not matched to a gene: 7. Germline lookup yields CDR1 SGHTA and CDR2 FQGNSA. The CDR3 bases are TGTGCCAGCAGCTTAGCCGGACAGGGGAGCTGGGATACGCAGTATTTT. This sequence encodes CASSLAGQGSWDTQYF.

This rearrangement joins TRBV5-1 to TRBJ2-3; D gene unclear. Trimming took 0 bases from V and 2 from J, leaving 10 bases between them. Looked up from germline, CDR1 is SGHRS and CDR2 is YFSETQ. The length of the CDR3 is 15 residues. CDR3 nucleotides: TGCGCCAGCAGCTTGGCCTTGGCTTACACAGATACGCAGTATTTT. Amino acids: CASSLALAYTDTQYF. Full variable domain (rest looked up from reference TRBV5-1 and TRBJ2-3): KAGVTQTPRYLIKTRGQQVTLSCSPISGHRSVSWYQQTPGQGLQFLFEYFSETQRNKGNFPGRFSGRQFSNSRSEMNVSTLELGDSALYLCASSLALAYTDTQYFGPGTRLTVL.

The gene calls are TRBV29-1 and TRBJ2-1; 7 bases agree with TRBD2. Looked up from germline, CDR1 is SQVTM and CDR2 is ANQGSEA. J gave up 7 bases and V 4 bases, and 7 bases lay outside the gene matches. The CDR3 loop spans 13 amino acids. This chain's CDR3 is CSVVNVRGNEQFF. For the CDR3, the DNA is TGCAGCGTTGTTAACGTGCGGGGGAATGAGCAGTTCTTC.

The gene calls are TRBV28 and TRBJ1-1; D possibly corresponds to TRBD1 (6 bases). CDR1 is MDHEN, CDR2 SYDVKM, per germline. Trimming left V 3 bases short and J 4 bases short, with 12 bases between. The CDR3 contains 14 residues. CDR3 region: CASSFSMGATEAFF. The CDR3 DNA reads TGTGCCAGCAGTTTTTCAATGGGGGCCACTGAAGCTTTCTTT. Based on the CDR3 plus reference TRBV28 and TRBJ1-1, the full variable domain is DVKVTQSSRYLVKRTGEKVFLECVQDMDHENMFWYRQDPGLGLRLIYFSYDVKMKEKGDIPEGYSVSREKKERFSLILESASTNQTSMYLCASSFSMGATEAFFGQGTRLTVV.

The chain couples TRBV5-4 to TRBJ2-7; 11 nucleotides line up with TRBD2. The CDR3 runs 14 residues. The germline V gene has CDR1 SGHNT and CDR2 YYREEE (reference sequence). V gave up 5 bases and J gave up 4 bases; unmatched junction bases: 5. This CDR3 reads CASSSGLAAYEQYF. CDR3 DNA sequence: TGTGCCAGCAGTTCGGGACTAGCGGCGTACGAGCAGTACTTC.